Below are 22 T cell receptor beta chains sequenced from a single sample in a study of blood T cells in healthy people across ages (dated by TCRdb to the mid-2010s). Receptors were amplified or captured by 5' RACE. TCRdb shows the sequencer as Illumina HiSeq 2500. A second PCR of about 6 to 11 cycles was performed with a sample-barcoded 5' primer and a J-beta primer mix. Through fastp at Q25 and MiXCR, TCRdb rebuilt clones from the public reads, retaining in-frame beta chains. Every entry covers one CDR3 protein and lists the most common genes and DNA from its rows. The sample contains 950,000 to 1,200,000 distinct CDR3 sequences, around two fifths of them found a single time. Over 10% of the sample is in the top ten clones. Sequencing was carried out using blood. Source of these receptors: a man aged 18 to 30 in good health.

Notes on this clonotype: A junction boundary mismatches the germline segment, possibly from a read error. The CDR3 sequence: CVSSTDRVSTDTQYF. The CDR3 coding sequence is TGTGTCAGTAGTACCGACAGGGTGAGCACAGATACGCAGTATTTT. V gene TRBV19 combines with J gene TRBJ2-3; 7 bases fit TRBD1. Germline loops: CDR1 LNHDA, CDR2 SQIVND (reference sequence). This CDR3 has 15 amino acids.

This clonotype turned up a few times. J is TRBJ1-2 and V is TRBV20-1; TRBD1 matches at 7 bases. V lost 1 base, J lost 4 bases, and 6 bases stayed unmatched. The CDR3 covers 14 residues. From germline, CDR1 is DFQATT and CDR2 SNEGSKA (reference sequence). The CDR3 DNA is TGCAGTGCTAGAGGGGTTAGGGACAGCTATGGCTACACCTTC. It yields the protein CSARGVRDSYGYTF.

In its sample, this clonotype was seen a few times. V gene TRBV4-2 combines with J gene TRBJ1-2; D remains unclear. CDR3 length equals 12 residues. The V end lost 10 bases, the J end lost 2 bases, and 11 bases lay between the germline ends. CDR1 and CDR2 (germline): LGHNA, YNFKEQ. CDR3 DNA: TGTGCCACCTTTGACGGCAACTATGGCTACACCTTC. Its protein product is CATFDGNYGYTF.

The sample holds a few counts of this clonotype. The V gene is TRBV5-1, the J gene TRBJ1-1; D call uncertain. The CDR3 runs 13 residues. Germline CDR1 and CDR2: SGHRS and YFSETQ. The germline V and J ends were trimmed by 2 bases and 4 bases, with 9 bases remaining between them. The CDR3 sequence: CASSFTTATEAFF. The DNA for the CDR3 is TGCGCCAGCAGCTTTACGACGGCCACTGAAGCTTTCTTT.

On this clonotype: A much bigger clone sits one base away, suggesting this may be a read error. The chain employs TRBV6-6 and TRBJ2-1; D remains ambiguous. CDR3 length equals 14 residues. CDR1 and CDR2 from the germline V gene are MNHNY and SVGAGI (reference sequence). With 5 bases removed from V and 4 bases from J, the gap between germline ends came to 12 bases. Here the CDR3 reads CASSDFDGYNEQFF. The DNA of the CDR3 is TGTGCCAGCAGTGACTTTGACGGTTACAATGAGCAGTTCTTC.

This chain connects TRBV5-5 to TRBJ2-1; maybe TRBD1 (6 bases). The CDR3 sequence is 16 residues long. Trimming removed 0 bases at V and 3 bases at J, with 13 bases between. Germline-derived CDR1 and CDR2 are SGHKS and YYEKEE (reference sequence). CDR3 DNA sequence: TGTGCCAGCAGCTTGGGACAGGCACCCAACTACAATGAGCAGTTCTTC. Its protein is CASSLGQAPNYNEQFF.

This chain uses TRBV20-1 with TRBJ2-5; 9 bases match TRBD1. The V segment lost 6 bases and the J segment 2 bases; nucleotides outside the gene matches: 4. The CDR3 runs to 13 residues. Germline V gene sequence: CDR1 DFQATT, CDR2 SNEGSKA (reference sequence). The CDR3 nucleotides read TGCAGTGCGGAGGGACAGGGACAAGAGACCCAGTACTTC. It yields the protein CSAEGQGQETQYF.

This sequence joins TRBV13 and TRBJ2-3, with D perhaps TRBD2 (5 bases). CDR1 PRHDT and CDR2 FYEKMQ come from the germline V gene (reference sequence). This CDR3 is built from 16 residues. Trimming stripped 2 bases from V and 2 bases from J, with 14 bases between. The CDR3 DNA reads as TGTGCCAGCAGCTTACTCTTCCGGGATACCACAGATACGCAGTATTTT. This encodes CASSLLFRDTTDTQYF.

The genes are TRBV28 and TRBJ2-7, with unresolved D. The J call could be wrong; TRBJ2-5 is a better fit for the DNA end. CDR3 length equals 12 residues. Germline V lookup: CDR1 MDHEN, CDR2 SYDVKM. The CDR3 loop is CASRGDIGTQYF. The CDR3 bases are TGTGCCAGCAGAGGAGACATAGGGACCCAGTACTTC.

The chain combines TRBV6-2 or TRBV6-3 with TRBJ2-1, with unresolved D. Germline V lookup: CDR1 MNHEY, CDR2 SVGEGT. This CDR3 region has 13 residues. V lost 0 bases and J lost 7, with 7 bases in between. CDR3 nucleotide sequence: TGTGCCAGCAGTTACTCGACGTGGAATGAGCAGTTCTTC. Translated: CASSYSTWNEQFF.

This rearrangement joins TRBV12-3 or TRBV12-4 to TRBJ1-3, with D unclear. V was trimmed by 1 base and J by 2 bases, leaving 9 bases between them. The CDR3 consists of 15 residues. The CDR3 DNA follows: TGTGCCAGCAGTTTAGAGAGTGGCCCTGGAAACACCATATATTTT. Translation gives CASSLESGPGNTIYF.

The rearrangement joins TRBV5-1 to TRBJ2-5; D is unclear. V shed 3 bases and J shed 2 bases, with 14 bases lying between them. The CDR3 loop spans 15 amino acids. In germline, CDR1 is SGHRS, CDR2 YFSETQ. This chain's CDR3 is CASSWNPSRQETQYF. CDR3 coding DNA: TGCGCCAGCAGCTGGAATCCCAGCAGGCAAGAGACCCAGTACTTC.

The gene calls are TRBV20-1 and TRBJ2-5; D uncertain. Near its end, the DNA agrees better with TRBJ2-7, so the J call may be wrong. The length of the CDR3 is 14 residues. Germline loops: CDR1 DFQATT, CDR2 SNEGSKA (reference sequence). Here the CDR3 reads CSARDRPSAPEQYF. The CDR3 DNA is TGCAGTGCTAGAGACCGACCCTCGGCGCCCGAGCAGTACTTC.

This clonotype was detected a few times. CDR3 bases: TGTGCCAGCAGTGAAAACAGGGGGGCCAAGGCTGAAGCTTTCTTT. It yields the protein CASSENRGAKAEAFF. The gene calls are TRBV28 and TRBJ1-1, with 8 nucleotides matching TRBD1. Germline CDR1 is MDHEN and CDR2 is SYDVKM. The V segment lost 5 bases and the J segment 6 bases; nucleotides outside the gene matches: 11. The CDR3 is made up of 15 amino acids.

This clonotype was detected a few times. Just one base apart from a much larger clone, this may be a read error. This chain connects TRBV12-3 or TRBV12-4 to TRBJ1-2; D remains ambiguous. The V and J ends lost 5 bases and 8 bases respectively, with 15 bases between them. CDR3 length equals 13 residues. Here the CDR3 reads CASSVNPEAGYTF. The CDR3 region has the DNA TGTGCCAGCAGTGTGAACCCCGAGGCAGGCTACACCTTC.

This clonotype was seen more than once but under ten times. This chain joins TRBV7-8 and TRBJ1-5; D gene uncertain. Germline V gene data show CDR1 as SGHVS and CDR2 as FQNEAQ. Trimming stripped 2 bases from V and 4 bases from J, with 9 bases between. This CDR3 is built from 14 residues. The CDR3 here is CASSLLSINQPQHF. The CDR3, as DNA: TGTGCCAGCAGCTTATTGAGTATTAATCAGCCCCAGCATTTT.

V is TRBV18 and J is TRBJ1-5, with 7 bases identical to TRBD1. Germline V gene lookup returns CDR1 KGHSH and CDR2 LQKENI. The J segment lost 5 bases and the V segment lost 4 bases, leaving 8 bases of the junction unmatched. This CDR3 is 15 amino acids long. The CDR3 nucleotides read TGTGCCAGCTCACTGACAGGGAAGGGGGATCAGCCCCAGCATTTT. Residues: CASSLTGKGDQPQHF.

The rearrangement links TRBV18 to TRBJ1-6; a possible D gene is TRBD1 (6 bases). Trimming shortened V by 6 bases and J by 7 bases, and 19 bases separated the two germline ends. Germline V gene lookup returns CDR1 KGHSH and CDR2 LQKENI. CDR3 length: 16 amino acids. The CDR3 bases are TGTGCCAGCTCTCAGCGGGCAACAGGGACGAATTCACCCCTCCACTTT. Translated: CASSQRATGTNSPLHF.

In its sample, this clonotype was seen a few times. The chain carries TRBV3-1 and TRBJ1-5; 7 bases agree with TRBD1. The germline V gene has CDR1 LGHDT and CDR2 YNNKEL (reference sequence). V shed 4 bases and J 0 bases; nucleotides not matched to a gene: 3. The CDR3 contains 15 residues. CDR3 sequence reads: CASSPEGASNQPQHF. The CDR3 nucleotides read TGTGCCAGCAGCCCCGAGGGGGCTAGCAATCAGCCCCAGCATTTT. Based on the CDR3 plus reference TRBV3-1 and TRBJ1-5, the full variable domain is DTAVSQTPKYLVTQMGNDKSIKCEQNLGHDTMYWYKQDSKKFLKIMFSYNNKELIINETVPNRFSPKSPDKAHLNLHINSLELGDSAVYFCASSPEGASNQPQHFGDGTRLSIL.

A few counts support this clonotype. The V and J genes are TRBV6-2 or TRBV6-3 and TRBJ2-5; a possible D gene is TRBD1 (5 bases). Germline-derived CDR1 and CDR2 are MNHEY and SVGEGT. The ends were cut back, 2 bases at V and 0 bases at J, with 7 bases in the middle. The CDR3 has 14 residues. The CDR3 DNA reads TGTGCCAGCAGTTACCTCAGGGACCAAGAGACCCAGTACTTC. It is translated as CASSYLRDQETQYF.

Turning to this clonotype: A read error may explain this, as a much larger clone is one base away. The chain is built from TRBV12-3 or TRBV12-4 and TRBJ2-1; 14 nucleotides match TRBD2. This CDR3 region has 18 residues. The J segment lost 6 bases and the V segment lost 3 bases, leaving 10 bases of the junction unmatched. CDR3 protein: CASSFKGTSGGDFNEQFF. In nucleotides, the CDR3 is TGTGCCAGCAGTTTTAAGGGGACTAGCGGGGGCGATTTCAATGAGCAGTTCTTC.

The V gene is TRBV19, the J gene TRBJ2-1, with D possibly TRBD1 on 5 matching bases. Looked up from germline, CDR1 is LNHDA and CDR2 is SQIVND (reference sequence). This CDR3 comprises 14 residues. V was trimmed by 3 bases and J by 6 bases, leaving 12 bases between them. CDR3 in amino acids: CASSIRDPFNEQFF. The CDR3, as DNA: TGTGCCAGTAGTATCAGGGATCCCTTCAATGAGCAGTTCTTC. Filled out from reference TRBV19 and TRBJ2-1, the complete variable domain reads DGGITQSPKYLFRKEGQNVTLSCEQNLNHDAMYWYRQDPGQGLRLIYYSQIVNDFQKGDIAEGYSVSREKKESFPLTVTSAQKNPTAFYLCASSIRDPFNEQFFGPGTRLTVL.